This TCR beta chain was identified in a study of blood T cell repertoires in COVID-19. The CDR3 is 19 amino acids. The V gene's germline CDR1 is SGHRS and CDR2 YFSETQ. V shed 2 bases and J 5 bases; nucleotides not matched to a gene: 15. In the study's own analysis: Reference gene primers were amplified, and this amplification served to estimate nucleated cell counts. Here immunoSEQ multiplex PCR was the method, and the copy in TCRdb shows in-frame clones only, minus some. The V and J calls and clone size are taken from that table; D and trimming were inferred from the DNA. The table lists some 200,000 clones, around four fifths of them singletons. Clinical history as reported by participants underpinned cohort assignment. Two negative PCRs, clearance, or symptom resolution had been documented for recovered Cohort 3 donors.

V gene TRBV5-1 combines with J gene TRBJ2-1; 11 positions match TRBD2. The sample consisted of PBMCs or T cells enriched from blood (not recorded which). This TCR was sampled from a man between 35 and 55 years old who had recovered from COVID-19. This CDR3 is CASSFTVWGAGLADNEQFF. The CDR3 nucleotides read TGCGCCAGCAGCTTTACTGTTTGGGGGGCGGGACTAGCGGACAATGAGCAGTTCTTC.